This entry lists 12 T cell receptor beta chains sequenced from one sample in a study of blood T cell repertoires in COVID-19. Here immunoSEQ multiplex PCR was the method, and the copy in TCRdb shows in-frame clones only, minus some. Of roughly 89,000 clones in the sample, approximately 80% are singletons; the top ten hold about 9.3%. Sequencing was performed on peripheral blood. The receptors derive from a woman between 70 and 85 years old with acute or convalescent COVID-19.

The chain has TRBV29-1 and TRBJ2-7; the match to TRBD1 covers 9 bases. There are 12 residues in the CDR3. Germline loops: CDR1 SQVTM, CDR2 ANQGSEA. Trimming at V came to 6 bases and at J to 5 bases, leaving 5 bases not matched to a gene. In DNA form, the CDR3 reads TGCAGCGTCGGACAGGGGCCTGACGAGCAGTACTTC. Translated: CSVGQGPDEQYF.

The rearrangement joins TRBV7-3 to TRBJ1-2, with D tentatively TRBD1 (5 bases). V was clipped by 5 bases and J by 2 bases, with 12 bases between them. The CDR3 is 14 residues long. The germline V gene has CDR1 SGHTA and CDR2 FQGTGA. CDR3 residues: CASSPAGGNYGYTF. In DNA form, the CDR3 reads TGTGCCAGCAGCCCAGCGGGGGGGAACTATGGCTACACCTTC. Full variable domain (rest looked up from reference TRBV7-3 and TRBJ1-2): GAGVSQTPSNKVTEKGKYVELRCDPISGHTALYWYRQSLGQGPEFLIYFQGTGAADDSGLPNDRFFAVRPEGSVSTLKIQRTERGDSAVYLCASSPAGGNYGYTFGSGTRLTVV.

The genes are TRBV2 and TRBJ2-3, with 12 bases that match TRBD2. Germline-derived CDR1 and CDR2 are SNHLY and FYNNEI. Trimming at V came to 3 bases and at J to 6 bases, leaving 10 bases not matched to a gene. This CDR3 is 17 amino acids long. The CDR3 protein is CASSDLVLAGGGDTQYF. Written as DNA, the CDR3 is TGTGCCAGCAGTGATTTGGTACTAGCGGGGGGAGGGGATACGCAGTATTTT. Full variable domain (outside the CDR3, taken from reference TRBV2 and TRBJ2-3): EPEVTQTPSHQVTQMGQEVILRCVPISNHLYFYWYRQILGQKVEFLVSFYNNEISEKSEIFDDQFSVERPDGSNFTLKIRSTKLEDSAMYFCASSDLVLAGGGDTQYFGPGTRLTVL.

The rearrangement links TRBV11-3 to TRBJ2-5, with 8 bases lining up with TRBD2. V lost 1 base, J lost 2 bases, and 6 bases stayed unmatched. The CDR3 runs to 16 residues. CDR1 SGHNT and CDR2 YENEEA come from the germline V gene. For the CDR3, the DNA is TGTGCCAGCAGCTTAGGGCGGGGGGCAATTCAAGAGACCCAGTACTTC. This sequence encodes CASSLGRGAIQETQYF.

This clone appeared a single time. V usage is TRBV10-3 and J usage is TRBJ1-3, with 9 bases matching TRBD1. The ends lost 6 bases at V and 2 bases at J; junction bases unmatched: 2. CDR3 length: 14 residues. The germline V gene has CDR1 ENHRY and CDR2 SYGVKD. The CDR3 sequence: CAIRTGGPGNTIYF. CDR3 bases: TGTGCCATCAGAACAGGGGGCCCTGGAAACACCATATATTTT.

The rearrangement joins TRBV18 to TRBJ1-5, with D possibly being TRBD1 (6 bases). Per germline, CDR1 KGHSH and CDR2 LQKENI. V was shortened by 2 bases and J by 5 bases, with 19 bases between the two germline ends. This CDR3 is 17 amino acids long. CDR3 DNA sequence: TGTGCCAGCTCACCATTCGGGGGGCGAACCGGGGATCAGCCCCAGCATTTT. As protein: CASSPFGGRTGDQPQHF.

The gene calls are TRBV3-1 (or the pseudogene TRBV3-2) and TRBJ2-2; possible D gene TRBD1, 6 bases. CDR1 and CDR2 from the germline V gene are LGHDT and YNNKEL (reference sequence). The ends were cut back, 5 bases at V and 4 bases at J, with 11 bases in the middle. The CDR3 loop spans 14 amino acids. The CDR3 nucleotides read TGTGCCAGCAGCTTCACAGGGTCCACCGGGGAGCTGTTTTTT. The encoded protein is CASSFTGSTGELFF.

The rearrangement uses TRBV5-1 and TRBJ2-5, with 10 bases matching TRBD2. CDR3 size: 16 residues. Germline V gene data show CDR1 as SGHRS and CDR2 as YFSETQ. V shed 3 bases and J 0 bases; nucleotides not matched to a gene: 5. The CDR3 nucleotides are TGCGCCAGCAGCTCCACTAGCGGGATGTACCAAGAGACCCAGTACTTC. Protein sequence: CASSSTSGMYQETQYF.

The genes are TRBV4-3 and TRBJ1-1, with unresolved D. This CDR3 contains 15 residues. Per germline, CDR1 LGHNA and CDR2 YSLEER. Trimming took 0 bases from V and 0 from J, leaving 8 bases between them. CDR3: CASSQDRRVNTEAFF. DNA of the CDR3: TGCGCCAGCAGCCAAGATAGGAGGGTGAACACTGAAGCTTTCTTT.

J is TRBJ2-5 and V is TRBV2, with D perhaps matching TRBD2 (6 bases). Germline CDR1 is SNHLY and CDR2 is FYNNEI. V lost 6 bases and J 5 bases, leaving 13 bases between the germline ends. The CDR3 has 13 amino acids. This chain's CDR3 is CASRPGEAETQYF. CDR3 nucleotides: TGTGCCAGCAGGCCTGGGGAGGCGGAGACCCAGTACTTC.

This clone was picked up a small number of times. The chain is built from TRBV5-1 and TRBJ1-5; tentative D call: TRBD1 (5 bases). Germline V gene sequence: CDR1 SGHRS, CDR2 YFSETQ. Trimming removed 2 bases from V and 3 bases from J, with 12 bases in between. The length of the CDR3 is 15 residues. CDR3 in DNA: TGCGCCAGCAGCTTCAGCGGGGGGTCCAATCAGCCCCAGCATTTT. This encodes CASSFSGGSNQPQHF.

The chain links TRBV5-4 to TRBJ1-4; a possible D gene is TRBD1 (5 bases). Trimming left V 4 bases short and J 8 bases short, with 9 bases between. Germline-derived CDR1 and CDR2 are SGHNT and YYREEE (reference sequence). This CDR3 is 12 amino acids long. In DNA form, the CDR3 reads TGTGCCAGCAGCCGGGACTTCGAAAAACTGTTTTTT. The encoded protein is CASSRDFEKLFF.